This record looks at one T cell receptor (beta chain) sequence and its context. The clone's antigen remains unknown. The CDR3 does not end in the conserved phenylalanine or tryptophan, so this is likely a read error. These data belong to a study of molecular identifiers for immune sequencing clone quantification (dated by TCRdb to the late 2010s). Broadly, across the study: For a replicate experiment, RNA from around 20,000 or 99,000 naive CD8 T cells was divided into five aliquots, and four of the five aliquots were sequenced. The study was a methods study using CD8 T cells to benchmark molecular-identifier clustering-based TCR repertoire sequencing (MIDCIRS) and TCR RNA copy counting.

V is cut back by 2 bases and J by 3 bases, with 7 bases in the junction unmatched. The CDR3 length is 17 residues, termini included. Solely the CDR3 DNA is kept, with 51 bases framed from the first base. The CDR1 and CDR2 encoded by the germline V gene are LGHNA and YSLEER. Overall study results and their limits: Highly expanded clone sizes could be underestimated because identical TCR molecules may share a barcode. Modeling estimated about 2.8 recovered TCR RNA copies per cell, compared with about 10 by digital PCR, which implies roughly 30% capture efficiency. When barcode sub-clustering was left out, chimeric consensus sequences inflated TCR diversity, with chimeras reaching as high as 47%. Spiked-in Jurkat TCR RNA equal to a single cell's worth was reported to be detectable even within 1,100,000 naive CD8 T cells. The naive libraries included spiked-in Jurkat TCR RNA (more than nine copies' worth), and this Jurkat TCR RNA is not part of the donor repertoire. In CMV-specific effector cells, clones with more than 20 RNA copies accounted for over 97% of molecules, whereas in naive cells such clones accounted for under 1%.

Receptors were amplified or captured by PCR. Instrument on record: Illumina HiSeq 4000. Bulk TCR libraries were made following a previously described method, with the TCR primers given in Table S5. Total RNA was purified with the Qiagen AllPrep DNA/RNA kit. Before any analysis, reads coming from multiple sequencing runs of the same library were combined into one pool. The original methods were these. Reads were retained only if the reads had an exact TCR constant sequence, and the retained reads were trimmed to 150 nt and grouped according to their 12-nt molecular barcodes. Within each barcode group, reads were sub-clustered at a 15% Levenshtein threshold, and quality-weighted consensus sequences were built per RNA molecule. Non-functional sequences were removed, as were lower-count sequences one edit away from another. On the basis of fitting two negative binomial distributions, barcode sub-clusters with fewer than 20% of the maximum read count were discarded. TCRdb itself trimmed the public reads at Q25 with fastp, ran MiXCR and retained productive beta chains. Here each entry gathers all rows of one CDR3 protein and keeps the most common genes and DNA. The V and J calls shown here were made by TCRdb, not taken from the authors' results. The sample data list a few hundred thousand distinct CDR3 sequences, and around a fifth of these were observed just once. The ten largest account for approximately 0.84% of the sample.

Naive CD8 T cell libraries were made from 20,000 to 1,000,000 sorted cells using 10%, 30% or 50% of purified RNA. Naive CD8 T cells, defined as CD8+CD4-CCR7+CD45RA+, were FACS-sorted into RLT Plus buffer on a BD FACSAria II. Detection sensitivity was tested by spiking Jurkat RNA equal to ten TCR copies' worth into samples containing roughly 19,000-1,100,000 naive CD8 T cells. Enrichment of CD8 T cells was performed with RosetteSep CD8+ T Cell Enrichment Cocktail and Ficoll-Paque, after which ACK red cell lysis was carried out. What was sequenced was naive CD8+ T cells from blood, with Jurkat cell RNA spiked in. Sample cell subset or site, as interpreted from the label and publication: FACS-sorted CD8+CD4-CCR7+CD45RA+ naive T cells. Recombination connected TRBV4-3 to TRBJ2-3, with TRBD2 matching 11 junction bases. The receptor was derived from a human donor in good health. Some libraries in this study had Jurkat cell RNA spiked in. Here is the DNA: TGCGCCAGCAGCCAATCGACTAGCGGGATTGGAACAGATACGCAGTATTCT. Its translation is CASSQSTSGIGTDTQYS.